The entry that follows covers one TCR beta chain sequence. This clone was recorded a few times. The antigen this receptor binds is unknown. Qualities for individual bases were not recorded, and no much larger clone is one base off. The High Capacity cDNA Reverse Transcription Kit was used to reverse transcribe all of the isolated RNA, meaning that expressed TCRB transcripts were what got sequenced. Deep immunoSEQ sequencing was performed on naive, central memory and regulatory T cell samples, with an average of approximately 3.9 million total reads per sample. After sorted cells were lysed in RLT buffer, RNA was extracted with DNase-treated RNeasy Micro or Mini kits, with the choice depending on cell number. To prevent cross-contamination, each cell subset was processed individually, whereas patient and healthy donor samples were processed jointly. Using the immunoSEQ multiplex PCR, TCRB sequences were amplified from cDNA into 87-bp fragments spanning the CDR3 region. Sequencing of the amplicons was done on the Illumina HiSeq platform. Processing in the source paper ran as follows. Synthetic template baselines were used to correct PCR bias computationally, reads within Hamming distance 2 were collapsed together, and singletons that could not be merged were discarded. Reads were aligned to IMGT to assign V, D and J genes, CDR3 length, and insertions or deletions at six rearrangement sites. Within each subset, clonotype counts were normalized to the number of sorted cells before true diversity and Gini coefficients were calculated with the tcR R package. Repertoire sharing was quantified using the overlap coefficient calculated on TCRB nucleotide sequences. In TCRdb, the immuneACCESS table is reduced to in-frame sequences with V and J assigned. These tables do not hold every clone; where another copy was compared, an unresolved V gene accounts for under half, and the others remain unexplained. Clone size and the V and J calls come from that table; the DNA yielded D and trimming. This sample gives about 370,000 clones in total; roughly a tenth of them show up just once. The ten largest clones take up roughly 0.6% of the sample.

A single peripheral blood draw of around 0.11 L on average was collected from each donor into heparinised tubes. Using a panel that included CD45RO, CCR7, CD25, CD127, CD95 and CD27, naive, central memory, regulatory and stem cell-like memory CD4+ T cells were sorted on a BD FACSAria II. All sorted populations exceeded 95% purity. Right away, PBMCs were isolated by Lymphoprep density gradient centrifugation and were stained directly, with no culture step. So that batch effects would be minimized, each experiment stained and sorted samples in pairs, pairing one healthy donor with one patient. These data are taken from a study of beta chain features in type 1 diabetes (dated by TCRdb to between 2017 and 2018). Background on the whole study: Mean age, gender distribution, total cell number and subset yield did not differ between patients and healthy donors. A total of just under 110,000,000 sorted cells were examined across all samples, and RNA yield correlated strongly with the number of cells per subset. In the study, TCRB repertoires of sorted circulating CD4+ T cell subsets from recently diagnosed type 1 diabetes patients were compared with those of matched healthy donors. Regulatory and stem cell-like memory subsets were isolated from only 8 patients and about eight healthy donors, whereas naive and central memory subsets came from all 30 or so donors.

What the study reported, not specific to this receptor: A moderate but significant shortening of TCRB CDR3 length was observed in type 1 diabetes patients in all four CD4+ subsets. Patients with type 1 diabetes made fewer insertions and deleted more nucleotides at VDJ recombination sites, implying thymic rearrangement abnormalities. Sequencing cDNA rather than genomic DNA could over-represent highly expressing activated cells, although activation and CD3 levels did not differ between groups. Naive, central memory and regulatory TCRB repertoires appeared more similar among patients than among healthy donors. Shorter templates might have been favored by PCR, but patient and control samples were amplified and corrected together, so both groups would have been affected equally by any skew. Only small numbers of individuals were included in the HLA sub-analyses, which left unresolved whether HLA type had any influence on TCRB rearrangement.

CDR1 and CDR2 are read off the germline V gene as SGHRS and YFSETQ. Compared with germline, V lacks 6 bases and J lacks 5 bases; bases without a gene match: 8. The CDR3, cysteine through phenylalanine, is 13 amino acids long. The read is trimmed to its CDR3 DNA, 39 bases read in frame from base 1. The sequence derives from a man younger than 40 with type 1 diabetes. The sample comprised central memory CD4+ T cells from blood. The chain links TRBV5-1 with TRBJ2-7; 7 central nucleotides agree with TRBD1. The bases are TGCGCCAGCAACCGGGACAGAAGAGACGAGCAGTACTTC. Its amino acids are CASNRDRRDEQYF.